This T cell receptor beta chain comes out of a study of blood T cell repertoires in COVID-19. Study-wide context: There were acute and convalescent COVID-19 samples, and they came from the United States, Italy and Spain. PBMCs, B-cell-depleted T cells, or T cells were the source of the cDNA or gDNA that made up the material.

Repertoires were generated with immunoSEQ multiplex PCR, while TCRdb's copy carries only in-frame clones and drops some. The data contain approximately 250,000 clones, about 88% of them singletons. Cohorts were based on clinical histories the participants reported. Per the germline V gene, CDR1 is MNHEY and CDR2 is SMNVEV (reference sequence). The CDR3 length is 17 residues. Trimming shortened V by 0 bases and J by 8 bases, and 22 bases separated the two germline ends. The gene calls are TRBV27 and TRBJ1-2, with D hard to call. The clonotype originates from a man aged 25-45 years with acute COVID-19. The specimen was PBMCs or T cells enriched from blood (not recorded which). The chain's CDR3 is CASSLSSIVKESFGYTF. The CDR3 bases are TGTGCCAGCAGTTTATCGTCCATTGTAAAGGAGTCGTTCGGCTACACCTTC.